The sequence of this TCR beta chain was determined in a study of T cell changes during pregnancy in multiple sclerosis. Data came from immunoSEQ multiplex PCR; TCRdb stores just in-frame clones and leaves some out. The sample lists under 80,000 clones; roughly 92% were seen once. Germline V gives CDR1 SGHNT, CDR2 YENEEA. The CDR3 length is 17 residues. The J segment lost 2 bases and the V segment lost 4 bases, leaving 9 bases of the junction unmatched. This sequence originates from a female donor with multiple sclerosis, enrolled in a pregnancy study. V and J are TRBV11-3 and TRBJ2-2; 8 bases fit TRBD2. The starting material was peripheral blood, obtained in the second trimester of pregnancy. As DNA, the CDR3 is TGTGCCAGCAGCTCAGAAAAGCGGGGGAAAAACACCGGGGAGCTGTTTTTT. As protein: CASSSEKRGKNTGELFF.